Below are 11 T cell receptor beta chains sequenced from a single sample in a study of beta chain features in type 1 diabetes. Study results and caveats: Moderately but significantly shorter TCRB CDR3s were found in Type 1 diabetes patients in all four CD4+ subsets.

Sequencing targeted expressed TCRB transcripts, as all isolated RNA had been reverse transcribed. The table came from immunoSEQ multiplex PCR; TCRdb's copy has only in-frame clones and leaves some out. The repertoire includes about 340,000 clones, about 13% of them detected once, and over 0.014% sits in the top ten. The antigens these receptors bind are not known. Sample: naive CD4+ T cells from blood. The receptor source for this set is a woman aged 18-30 years with type 1 diabetes.

V is TRBV7-2 and J is TRBJ1-2; 7 bases are shared with TRBD1. This CDR3 is built from 16 residues. V was pared by 4 bases and J by 4 bases, with 12 bases of the junction left unmatched. Germline V gene lookup returns CDR1 SGHTA and CDR2 FQGNSA. This chain's CDR3 is CASSSPQGGVGYGYTF. CDR3 DNA: TGTGCCAGCAGCTCCCCCCAGGGGGGCGTGGGCTATGGCTACACCTTC.

The chain couples TRBV28 to TRBJ2-1; 10 nucleotides line up with TRBD2. CDR3 size: 15 residues. The V gene's germline CDR1 is MDHEN and CDR2 SYDVKM. With 6 bases clipped from V and 7 bases from J, the junction kept 9 bases outside the gene matches. The CDR3 DNA reads TGTGCCAGCAGAGTAGCGGGAGGCGGAAATAATGAGCAGTTCTTC. It is translated as CASRVAGGGNNEQFF.

The chain combines TRBV25-1 with TRBJ1-2; 7 bases agree with TRBD1. V was pared by 2 bases and J by 5 bases, with 8 bases of the junction left unmatched. Germline values: CDR1 MGHDK, CDR2 SYGVNS. This CDR3 region has 15 residues. DNA for the CDR3: TGTGCCAGCAGTGAACCAGGGGGAACCAGATATGGCTACACCTTC. Translated, it gives CASSEPGGTRYGYTF.

The chain is built from TRBV30 and TRBJ1-5, with D possibly TRBD1 on 5 matching bases. The CDR3 loop spans 18 amino acids. Germline V gene sequence: CDR1 GTSNPN, CDR2 SVGIG (reference sequence). Trimming left V 2 bases short and J 2 bases short, with 22 bases between. The chain's CDR3 is CAWSRPGIGVDGNQPQHF. Written as DNA, the CDR3 is TGTGCCTGGAGTAGGCCAGGGATAGGGGTAGATGGCAATCAGCCCCAGCATTTT.

This clone turned up a few times. This chain uses TRBV5-8 with TRBJ1-4; no clear D gene. V lost 0 bases and J lost 8, with 17 bases in between. The CDR3 runs to 16 residues. The germline gives CDR1 SGHTS, CDR2 YDEGEE. Written as DNA, the CDR3 is TGTGCCAGCAGCTTGGGCCGAACGACGGGAGGGGAAAAACTGTTTTTT. The encoded protein is CASSLGRTTGGEKLFF.

This chain uses TRBV29-1 with TRBJ2-1; a possible D gene is TRBD1 (6 bases). In germline, CDR1 is SQVTM, CDR2 ANQGSEA. V was trimmed by 7 bases and J by 6 bases, leaving 16 bases between them. CDR3 length equals 13 residues. CDR3 coding DNA: TGCAGCGCCTCTCGAGCAGGGGTCAATGAGCAGTTCTTC. This encodes CSASRAGVNEQFF.

The rearrangement uses TRBV5-6 and TRBJ2-5; possibly TRBD2 for D (5 bases). The CDR3 is made up of 12 amino acids. The germline V and J ends were trimmed by 1 base and 4 bases, with 5 bases remaining between them. The germline gives CDR1 SGHDT, CDR2 YYEEEE. The CDR3 bases are TGTGCCAGCAGCTTGCTAGCAGAGACCCAGTACTTC. Translation: CASSLLAETQYF.

This clone was seen many times. This chain uses TRBV29-1 with TRBJ2-7; 8 positions match TRBD1. Germline assignment: CDR1 SQVTM and CDR2 ANQGSEA. The CDR3 is 15 amino acids. Trimming at V came to 4 bases and at J to 4 bases, leaving 12 bases not matched to a gene. The CDR3 bases are TGCAGCGTTGCCCCCACCCGGGACAGGTCGTACGAGCAGTACTTC. This sequence encodes CSVAPTRDRSYEQYF.

This rearrangement joins TRBV29-1 to TRBJ2-1, with D possibly matching TRBD2 (5 bases). Germline CDR1 and CDR2: SQVTM and ANQGSEA. CDR3 size: 14 residues. Trimming took 4 bases from V and 2 from J, leaving 12 bases between them. This CDR3 reads CSVVLLATYNEQFF. Here the CDR3 DNA reads TGCAGCGTTGTTTTGCTAGCAACCTACAATGAGCAGTTCTTC.

The chain joins TRBV5-6 to TRBJ2-3; possible D gene TRBD2, 6 bases. Looked up from germline, CDR1 is SGHDT and CDR2 is YYEEEE. Deletions cut 2 bases from V and 3 bases from J, with 16 bases between. This CDR3 has 16 amino acids. The CDR3, as DNA: TGTGCCAGCAGCTTTCGACGTACCGGGAGTACAGATACGCAGTATTTT. Translation gives CASSFRRTGSTDTQYF.

DNA of the CDR3: TGTGCCAGCAGCGGAGGGGATACGCAGTATTTT. Its protein is CASSGGDTQYF. The chain employs TRBV9 and TRBJ2-3; D is perhaps TRBD2 (5 bases). Germline CDR1 and CDR2: SGDLS and YYNGEE. With 3 bases removed from V and 6 bases from J, the gap between germline ends came to 5 bases. The CDR3 spans 11 residues.